These T cell receptor beta chains were read from a single sample in a study of shared clonotypes between healthy human individuals. Clones were sequenced by immunoSEQ multiplex PCR, and TCRdb holds only the in-frame ones, with some missing. The profile shows about 2.3 million clones, around 93% of them singletons. The specimen was naive CD4+ T cells from PBMCs. Source of these receptors: a man aged 18 to 35 in good health. Some clones in this sample may be carry-over from other donors' samples. CDR3s include the opening cysteine and the closing phenylalanine or tryptophan. The D gene is left open where the match is weak. Some rows mark clone size as missing; the rest say once, few, many or name a class of expanded clone.

d_call j_call clone_size v_call cdr3_length cdr3_aa cdr3_nt
. TRBJ2-6 . TRBV28 15 CASSLVLSGANVLTF TGTGCCAGCAGTTTAGTCCTCTCTGGGGCCAACGTCCTGACTTTC
. TRBJ2-7 . TRBV11-2 13 CASSSDRPEEQYF TGTGCCAGCAGCTCGGACCGCCCAGAAGAGCAGTACTTC
. TRBJ2-3 . TRBV6-6 14 CASSRNAGLDTQYF TGTGCCAGCAGTCGGAACGCGGGTTTAGATACGCAGTATTTT
TRBD2 TRBJ2-1 . TRBV7-2 16 CASSLGGTSAYNEQFF TGTGCCAGCAGCTTAGGGGGGACTAGCGCTTACAATGAGCAGTTCTTC
TRBD1 TRBJ1-3 . TRBV6-5 15 CASRETGGRGNTIYF TGTGCCAGCAGAGAGACAGGGGGCCGGGGAAACACCATATATTTT
. TRBJ2-7 . TRBV5-1 15 CASSLAGGSSYEQYF TGCGCCAGCAGCTTGGCAGGCGGTAGCTCCTACGAGCAGTACTTC
. TRBJ2-2 . TRBV7-3 14 CASSLEANTGELFF TGTGCCAGCAGCCTAGAGGCAAACACCGGGGAGCTGTTTTTT
. TRBJ1-2 . TRBV28 13 CASSLTDFHGYTF TGTGCCAGCAGCCTGACGGATTTTCATGGCTACACCTTC
. TRBJ2-1 . TRBV7-2 14 CASSLEPGVVKQFF TGTGCCAGCAGCTTAGAACCAGGAGTGGTGAAACAGTTCTTC
TRBD2 TRBJ2-5 . TRBV5-1 16 CASSLGLAGVGETQYF TGCGCCAGCAGCTTGGGACTAGCGGGAGTTGGAGAGACCCAGTACTTC
TRBD1 TRBJ1-5 . TRBV28 14 CASSPGTGDQPQHF TGTGCCAGCAGTCCTGGGACAGGCGATCAGCCCCAGCATTTT
. TRBJ1-6 . TRBV30 16 CAWNRDYPSYNSPLHF TGTGCCTGGAACAGGGACTACCCATCCTATAATTCACCCCTCCACTTT
. TRBJ1-5 . TRBV19 14 CASSMGRAVGPQHF TGTGCCAGTAGTATGGGAAGGGCCGTGGGCCCCCAGCATTTT
TRBD1 TRBJ2-5 . TRBV5-1 14 CASSPQGAQETQYF TGCGCCAGCAGCCCACAGGGGGCTCAAGAGACCCAGTACTTC
TRBD2 TRBJ2-7 . TRBV13 15 CASSHPTRGGYEQYF TGTGCCAGCAGCCATCCAACCCGGGGGGGATACGAGCAGTACTTC
. TRBJ1-1 . TRBV7-9 14 CASSFAWAPVEAFF TGTGCCAGCAGCTTCGCATGGGCCCCGGTAGAAGCTTTCTTT
TRBD2 TRBJ2-1 . TRBV11-2 16 CASSSLAGSSYNEQFF TGTGCCAGCAGCTCCTTAGCGGGTAGCTCCTACAATGAGCAGTTCTTC
. TRBJ1-5 few TRBV19 14 CASSITGFDQPQHF TGTGCCAGTAGTATAACGGGGTTCGATCAGCCCCAGCATTTT
TRBD2 TRBJ2-3 . TRBV5-1 14 CASSGTSSTDTQYF TGCGCCAGCAGCGGGACTAGCAGCACAGATACGCAGTATTTT
TRBD1 TRBJ2-2 . TRBV2 15 CASRTGTGFTGELFF TGTGCCAGCAGGACCGGGACAGGGTTCACCGGGGAGCTGTTTTTT
. TRBJ1-5 . TRBV2 14 CASSESSGRQPQHF TGTGCCAGCAGTGAAAGTTCGGGTAGGCAGCCCCAGCATTTT
. TRBJ2-4 . TRBV6-6 16 CASSPGIGERKNIQYF TGTGCCAGCAGTCCTGGTATTGGGGAGCGGAAAAACATTCAGTACTTC
TRBD1 TRBJ1-6 . TRBV6-5 14 CASSRDRDNSPLHF TGTGCCAGCAGTCGGGACAGGGATAATTCACCCCTCCACTTT
TRBD2 TRBJ2-3 . TRBV28 14 CASSTSGRADTQYF TGTGCCAGCAGCACTAGCGGGAGGGCAGATACGCAGTATTTT
TRBD2 TRBJ2-3 . TRBV5-1 18 CASSYYRTSRTSTDTQYF TGCGCCAGCAGCTACTATCGGACTAGCAGGACTAGCACAGATACGCAGTATTTT
. TRBJ2-1 . TRBV28 14 CASSPGPSYNEQFF TGTGCCAGCAGTCCAGGTCCCTCCTACAATGAGCAGTTCTTC
TRBD1 TRBJ2-5 . TRBV5-4 15 CASSSGTGQQETQYF TGTGCCAGCAGCTCCGGGACAGGGCAACAAGAGACCCAGTACTTC
TRBD1 TRBJ2-7 . TRBV28 17 CASSLGPGQKSSYEQYF TGTGCCAGCAGTTTGGGACCGGGACAGAAAAGCTCCTACGAGCAGTACTTC
. TRBJ1-2 . TRBV28 15 CASRPKPGQDYGYTF TGTGCCAGCAGGCCCAAACCGGGACAAGACTATGGCTACACCTTC
. TRBJ2-1 . TRBV2 13 CASTLDSHNEQFF TGTGCCAGCACCCTGGACAGCCACAATGAGCAGTTCTTC
. TRBJ1-2 . TRBV7-2 16 CASSLIAWVGSYGYTF TGTGCCAGCAGCCTTATTGCGTGGGTCGGTTCCTATGGCTACACCTTC
. TRBJ2-2 . TRBV29-1 12 CSVGRGSGELFF TGCAGCGTTGGTAGGGGTTCGGGGGAGCTGTTTTTT
. TRBJ2-1 once TRBV25-1 14 CASSEVRGDNEQFF TGTGCCAGCAGTGAAGTTAGAGGGGACAATGAGCAGTTCTTC
TRBD1 TRBJ1-3 . TRBV7-9 17 CASSKQPITGDGNTIYF TGTGCCAGCAGCAAACAGCCGATAACAGGGGACGGAAACACCATATATTTT
. TRBJ2-7 . TRBV21-1 14 CASTVDRDIYEQYF TGTGCCAGCACCGTGGACAGGGACATATACGAGCAGTACTTC
. TRBJ1-4 . TRBV5-1 15 CASSLEAGTNEKLFF TGCGCCAGCAGCTTGGAGGCAGGAACTAATGAAAAACTGTTTTTT
. TRBJ2-2 . TRBV5-1 14 CASSSDTNTGELFF TGCGCCAGCAGCTCAGACACAAACACCGGGGAGCTGTTTTTT
. TRBJ1-5 . TRBV28 17 CASRPARSGYSNQPQHF TGTGCCAGCAGGCCTGCTAGATCCGGATATAGCAATCAGCCCCAGCATTTT
. TRBJ2-1 . TRBV11-2 18 CASSLFRVLGASYNEQFF TGTGCCAGCAGCTTATTTCGCGTTCTTGGGGCTTCCTACAATGAGCAGTTCTTC
TRBD2 TRBJ2-1 . TRBV27 17 CASSKGRRSGSYNEQFF TGTGCCAGCAGTAAGGGCCGCCGTAGCGGGTCCTACAATGAGCAGTTCTTC
. TRBJ2-2 . TRBV5-1 15 CASSLYAEVAGELFF TGCGCCAGCAGCTTGTATGCAGAAGTCGCCGGGGAGCTGTTTTTT
. TRBJ2-3 . TRBV7-9 13 CASSPRPGDTQYF TGTGCCAGCAGCCCCAGACCAGGAGATACGCAGTATTTT
. TRBJ2-2 . TRBV5-1 14 CASSLGYMTGELFF TGCGCCAGCAGCTTGGGGTACATGACCGGGGAGCTGTTTTTT
TRBD2 TRBJ2-1 once TRBV5-1 17 CASSLLGASGSATEQFF TGCGCCAGCAGCCTACTGGGGGCTAGCGGGAGCGCCACTGAGCAGTTCTTC
. TRBJ1-1 . TRBV7-9 17 CASSLRLAGLGDTEAFF TGTGCCAGCAGCTTAAGGTTGGCGGGCCTCGGGGACACTGAAGCTTTCTTT
. TRBJ2-3 . TRBV18 14 CASSEYSVTDTQYF TGTGCCAGCTCAGAGTATTCAGTTACAGATACGCAGTATTTT
. TRBJ1-5 . TRBV5-5 14 CASSLEWVNQPQHF TGTGCCAGCAGCTTGGAGTGGGTCAATCAGCCCCAGCATTTT
TRBD1 TRBJ1-5 . TRBV19 17 CASSISRGRGDNQPQHF TGTGCCAGTAGTATAAGTAGGGGCAGGGGGGACAATCAGCCCCAGCATTTT
. TRBJ1-2 . TRBV27 14 CASRPGFSDYGYTF TGTGCCAGCAGGCCAGGGTTCAGTGACTATGGCTACACCTTC
TRBD2 TRBJ2-3 . TRBV28 15 CASSPGGRVTDTQYF TGTGCCAGCAGCCCCGGCGGGAGGGTCACAGATACGCAGTATTTT
. TRBJ2-1 . TRBV2 13 CASSEASYNEQFF TGTGCCAGCAGTGAAGCCAGCTACAATGAGCAGTTCTTC
. TRBJ2-7 . TRBV5-1 13 CASSLVREHEQYF TGCGCCAGCAGCTTGGTTAGGGAACACGAGCAGTACTTC
. TRBJ2-1 once TRBV18 13 CASSPTFINEQFF TGTGCCAGCTCACCAACGTTCATCAATGAGCAGTTCTTC